This TCR beta chain was profiled in a study of blood T cell repertoires in COVID-19. Study background: COVID-19 samples, acute and convalescent, were from the United States, Italy and Spain.

Methods used by the authors: Estimates of nucleated cell counts were drawn from the amplification of reference gene primers. Produced via immunoSEQ multiplex PCR; TCRdb's table is partial and in-frame only. V and J calls and clone size are copied from that table; D and trimming were computed from the DNA. The sample lists fewer than 250,000 clones; around nine tenths were seen once. This clone was recorded only once. This CDR3 is 16 amino acids long. The germline gives CDR1 KGHSH, CDR2 LQKENI. Trimming at V came to 6 bases and at J to 1 base, leaving 9 bases not matched to a gene. The rearrangement uses TRBV18 and TRBJ2-3; TRBD2 matches 8 bases. The sequence was collected from a man between 60 and 70 years old with acute or convalescent COVID-19. The sample consisted of peripheral blood. The CDR3 reads CASSQRTSTGTDTQYF. DNA of the CDR3: TGTGCCAGCTCTCAGAGGACTAGCACTGGCACAGATACGCAGTATTTT.